These T cell receptor beta chains were read from a single sample in a study of T cells in Graves' hyperthyroidism and ophthalmopathy. TCRdb reprocessed the multiplex PCR reads with MiXCR, giving one entry per CDR3 protein. The data show roughly 300,000 distinct CDR3 sequences, about 20% seen once. The source material was blood. These receptors were taken from a woman in her forties or fifties with Graves' hyperthyroidism. CDR3s include the opening cysteine and the closing phenylalanine or tryptophan. A D gene is named only where the DNA matches it firmly. Only some rows state a clone size, as once, few, many or a class for expanded clones.

d_gene	abundance	v_gene	j_gene	CDR3aa	CDR3nt
.	many	TRBV5-5	TRBJ1-1	CASSLASGVGYTEAFF	TGTGCCAGCAGCTTGGCCTCGGGGGTTGGTTACACTGAAGCTTTCTTT
.	many	TRBV2	TRBJ1-1	CASSEAKAFF	TGTGCCAGCAGTGAAGCGAAGGCTTTCTTT
.	many	TRBV7-9	TRBJ2-1	CASSPPSSRYNEQFF	TGTGCCAGCAGTCCCCCCAGTTCGCGGTACAATGAGCAGTTCTTC
TRBD1	few	TRBV11-2	TRBJ2-1	CASSLGGTGIYNEQFF	TGTGCCAGCAGCCTAGGCGGGACAGGGATTTACAATGAGCAGTTCTTC
.	.	TRBV7-9	TRBJ2-3	CASRVSGTDTQYF	TGTGCCAGCAGAGTTAGCGGCACAGATACGCAGTATTTT
TRBD2	many	TRBV3-1	TRBJ2-3	CASSQSWEGRDTQYF	TGTGCCAGCAGCCAATCGTGGGAGGGCCGGGATACGCAGTATTTT
TRBD1	.	TRBV5-6	TRBJ1-3	CASSWDRAGNTIYF	TGTGCCAGCAGCTGGGACAGGGCCGGAAACACCATATATTTT
TRBD2	many	TRBV20-1	TRBJ2-3	CSAPAGGPGTDTQYF	TGCAGTGCCCCGGCGGGGGGGCCGGGCACAGATACGCAGTATTTT
TRBD1	.	TRBV7-2	TRBJ1-5	CASSSIDRGSQPQHF	TGTGCCAGCAGCTCGATAGACAGGGGCAGTCAGCCCCAGCATTTT
TRBD2	few	TRBV3-1	TRBJ2-3	CASSRGTSGSTDTQYF	TGTGCCAGCAGCCGAGGGACTAGCGGGAGCACAGATACGCAGTATTTT
TRBD1	many	TRBV5-1	TRBJ2-1	CASSLDGQDVSEQFF	TGCGCCAGCAGCTTGGACGGACAGGATGTTAGTGAGCAGTTCTTC